These 18 T cell receptor beta chains originate from one sample sequenced in a study of blood T cell repertoires in COVID-19. Profiling relied on immunoSEQ multiplex PCR, and the TCRdb table lists in-frame clones only, not all of them. Seen here are 150,000 to 200,000 clones, more than 80% observed once, and the top ten hold 0.5% to 0.6%. The specimen was peripheral blood. Receptor source: a man aged 45 to 65 with acute or convalescent COVID-19.

The V and J genes are TRBV19 and TRBJ1-5; 7 bases match TRBD1. Trimming at V came to 7 bases and at J to 6 bases, leaving 12 bases not matched to a gene. CDR3 length: 15 amino acids. CDR1 is LNHDA, CDR2 SQIVND, per germline (reference sequence). The CDR3 DNA follows: TGTGCCAGTACATCCTCGGGAGGGGGCGTTCAGCCCCAGCATTTT. It encodes CASTSSGGGVQPQHF. The entire variable domain, with the rest obtained from reference TRBV19 and TRBJ1-5, is as follows: DGGITQSPKYLFRKEGQNVTLSCEQNLNHDAMYWYRQDPGQGLRLIYYSQIVNDFQKGDIAEGYSVSREKKESFPLTVTSAQKNPTAFYLCASTSSGGGVQPQHFGDGTRLSIL.

This chain joins TRBV9 and TRBJ2-7; 8 bases agree with TRBD1. The CDR3 contains 14 residues. Germline lookup yields CDR1 SGDLS and CDR2 YYNGEE. The trim removed 0 bases at V and 3 bases at J, leaving 2 bases unmatched. The CDR3 nucleotides read TGTGCCAGCAGCGTAGGAGGACAGGGCTACGAGCAGTACTTC. It codes for CASSVGGQGYEQYF.

The chain is built from TRBV9 and TRBJ1-1, with 10 bases that match TRBD1. The CDR3 covers 17 residues. Germline CDR1 and CDR2: SGDLS and YYNGEE. J was trimmed by 2 bases and V by 2 bases; bases with no gene match: 9. CDR3 nucleotides: TGTGCCAGCAGCGTCCAACCGGACAGGGGGGGAAACACTGAAGCTTTCTTT. Its protein is CASSVQPDRGGNTEAFF.

The chain joins TRBV19 to TRBJ1-4; 9 bases align to TRBD1. Germline V gene sequence: CDR1 LNHDA, CDR2 SQIVND (reference sequence). Losses at the gene ends were 4 bases for V and 4 bases for J; bases not matched to a gene: 1. This CDR3 contains 14 residues. CDR3 sequence reads: CASSRTGDNEKLFF. CDR3 nucleotide sequence: TGTGCCAGTAGTAGGACAGGGGATAATGAAAAACTGTTTTTT.

V is TRBV24-1 and J is TRBJ1-1; unclear D gene. CDR3 size: 11 residues. Per germline, CDR1 KGHDR and CDR2 SFDVKD. V was cut by 8 bases and J by 5 bases, with 8 bases left in between. The CDR3 DNA reads as TGTGCCACCACCCGAGGTACTGAAGCTTTCTTT. Translated: CATTRGTEAFF.

The CDR3 region is CAISVPAGELFF. CDR3 DNA sequence: TGTGCCATCAGTGTTCCGGCCGGGGAGCTGTTTTTT. The V gene is TRBV10-3, the J gene TRBJ2-2; D is unclear. This CDR3 region has 12 residues. The V end lost 4 bases, the J end lost 6 bases, and 6 bases lay between the germline ends. Germline CDR1 is ENHRY and CDR2 is SYGVKD.

The chain joins TRBV30 to TRBJ1-2; 7 positions match TRBD1. From germline, CDR1 is GTSNPN and CDR2 SVGIG (reference sequence). The trim removed 0 bases at V and 8 bases at J, leaving 6 bases unmatched. CDR3 length: 13 amino acids. The CDR3 DNA is TGTGCCTGGAGTGTCCAAGGGGGCTCCGGCTACACCTTC. Protein sequence: CAWSVQGGSGYTF.

V usage is TRBV28 and J usage is TRBJ1-1; possibly TRBD1 for D (5 bases). Deletions cut 2 bases from V and 6 bases from J, with 16 bases between. The length of the CDR3 is 15 residues. Germline V gene lookup returns CDR1 MDHEN and CDR2 SYDVKM. For the CDR3, the DNA is TGTGCCAGCAGTTTACCGAAGTACGGCAGGGCTGAAGCTTTCTTT. Its translation is CASSLPKYGRAEAFF.

The CDR3, as DNA: TGTGCCAGCAGCCAAAGGGGACTAGCGGGGGATACGCAGTATTTT. Encoded protein: CASSQRGLAGDTQYF. The chain is built from TRBV27 and TRBJ2-3, with TRBD2 identical over 13 bases. Trimming at V came to 6 bases and at J to 6 bases, leaving 6 bases not matched to a gene. The CDR3 loop spans 15 amino acids. Germline CDR1 and CDR2: MNHEY and SMNVEV (reference sequence).

This chain uses TRBV7-2 with TRBJ2-2; 9 bases are a match to TRBD2. This CDR3 is 17 amino acids long. The ends lost 1 base at V and 7 bases at J; junction bases unmatched: 10. The germline V gene has CDR1 SGHTA and CDR2 FQGNSA. CDR3 amino acids: CASSLGGRGRFDGELFF. The CDR3 DNA reads TGTGCCAGCAGCTTAGGCGGGAGGGGCAGGTTCGACGGGGAGCTGTTTTTT.

This chain links TRBV6-4 with TRBJ1-2; no firm D call. Trimming removed 10 bases from V and 9 bases from J, with 24 bases in between. From germline, CDR1 is MRHNA and CDR2 SNTAGT. This CDR3 contains 14 residues. CDR3 in DNA: TGTGCCACCCTGGTAGGGAGGAGCTATGCGAGCTACACCTTC. Translation: CATLVGRSYASYTF.

This chain uses TRBV7-9 with TRBJ2-7; 9 bases line up with TRBD2. The CDR3 is 15 residues long. Unmatched junction bases numbered 6, after V lost 2 bases and J lost 4 bases. Per the germline V gene, CDR1 is SEHNR and CDR2 is FQNEAQ (reference sequence). The DNA of the CDR3 is TGTGCCAGCAGCTTAAAGGGACTAGCCAATTACGAGCAGTACTTC. Translating it yields CASSLKGLANYEQYF.

The CDR3 DNA sequence: TGTGCCAGCAGTTACGAGGACAGGCCCTACGAGCAGTACGTC. This encodes CASSYEDRPYEQYV. This chain links TRBV6-6 with TRBJ2-7; 7 nucleotides align to TRBD1. V was clipped by 2 bases and J by 2 bases; unmatched bases: 3. Per the germline V gene, CDR1 is MNHNY and CDR2 is SVGAGI (reference sequence). CDR3 length: 14 amino acids.

J is TRBJ2-2 and V is TRBV9; 8 nucleotides line up with TRBD1. The CDR3 has 16 amino acids. Unmatched junction bases numbered 8, after V lost 4 bases and J lost 3 bases. The germline V gene has CDR1 SGDLS and CDR2 YYNGEE. Written as DNA, the CDR3 is TGTGCCAGCAGCAACGGACAGGGTGGGGACACCGGGGAGCTGTTTTTT. Amino acid sequence: CASSNGQGGDTGELFF.

The rearrangement joins TRBV9 to TRBJ1-3; D gene ambiguous. V was cut by 0 bases and J by 0 bases, with 10 bases left in between. The CDR3 length is 16 residues. Germline lookup yields CDR1 SGDLS and CDR2 YYNGEE. CDR3: CASSVAWGGSGNTIYF. CDR3 DNA: TGTGCCAGCAGCGTAGCATGGGGAGGCTCTGGAAACACCATATATTTT.

J is TRBJ1-1 and V is TRBV5-5; D is ambiguous. CDR1 and CDR2 (germline): SGHKS, YYEKEE (reference sequence). V lost 4 bases, J lost 1 base, and 8 bases lay in between. The CDR3 has 13 amino acids. The CDR3 sequence: CASSPRSNTEAFF. The CDR3 DNA sequence: TGTGCCAGCAGCCCGAGGTCGAACACTGAAGCTTTCTTT.

A single count supports this clone. The chain recombines TRBV5-1 with TRBJ1-2; 7 bases are a match to TRBD1. The CDR3 is 14 residues long. Trimming took 0 bases from V and 8 from J; bases not matched to a gene: 7. Looked up from germline, CDR1 is SGHRS and CDR2 is YFSETQ. CDR3 loop: CASSLEGGPGGYTF. CDR3 coding DNA: TGCGCCAGCAGCTTGGAAGGGGGCCCGGGAGGCTACACCTTC.

The V gene is TRBV23-1, the J gene TRBJ2-2, with 9 bases aligning to TRBD1. TRBV23-1 is flagged as an ORF with uncertain function. The CDR3 is 18 amino acids. Trimming cost V 2 bases and J 5 bases; bases outside gene matches: 12. CDR3 coding DNA: TGCGCCAGCAGTCAACCAAACAGGGGGCACGATACAACCGGGGAGCTGTTTTTT. This encodes CASSQPNRGHDTTGELFF.